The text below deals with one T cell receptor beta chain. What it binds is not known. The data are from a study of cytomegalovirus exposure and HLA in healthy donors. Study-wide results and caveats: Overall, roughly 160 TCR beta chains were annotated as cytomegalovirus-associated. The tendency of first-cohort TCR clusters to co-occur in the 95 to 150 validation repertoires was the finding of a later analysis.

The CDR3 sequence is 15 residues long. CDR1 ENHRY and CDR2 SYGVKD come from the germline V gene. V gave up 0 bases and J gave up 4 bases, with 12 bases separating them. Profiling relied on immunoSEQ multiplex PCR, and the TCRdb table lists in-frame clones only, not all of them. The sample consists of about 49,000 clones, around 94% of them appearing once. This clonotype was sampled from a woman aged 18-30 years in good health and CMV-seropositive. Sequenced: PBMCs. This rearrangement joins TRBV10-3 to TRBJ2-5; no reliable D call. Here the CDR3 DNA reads TGTGCCATCAGTGAGTCCACGGTGGTGCGAGAGACCCAGTACTTC. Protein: CAISESTVVRETQYF.